Given below is one TCR beta chain in context. The sample comes from a study of T cell changes during pregnancy in multiple sclerosis. This CDR3 has 16 residues. The germline gives CDR1 MGHRA, CDR2 YSYEKL. V was pared by 0 bases and J by 2 bases, with 13 bases between. The data were produced by immunoSEQ multiplex PCR, yet TCRdb's version contains in-frame clones alone and is incomplete. The sample holds just over 80,000 clones, roughly 95% seen once. This TCR was recovered from a female donor with multiple sclerosis, enrolled in a pregnancy study. Sequencing was performed on peripheral blood, taken in the second trimester of pregnancy. V gene TRBV4-1 combines with J gene TRBJ2-5, with D possibly matching TRBD2 (6 bases). CDR3 nucleotide sequence: TGCGCCAGCAGCCAAGATCGGGAGTACCTACAAGAGACCCAGTACTTC. It specifies CASSQDREYLQETQYF.